This TCR beta chain was captured by sequencing in a study of T cells in Graves' hyperthyroidism and ophthalmopathy. Template material for amplifying TCR beta CDR3 regions consisted of RNA transcripts. TCR CDR3 regions were first amplified by RT-PCR with HTBI primers. One entry per CDR3 protein, called by TCRdb with MiXCR from the multiplex PCR reads. Among 600,000 to 700,000 distinct CDR3 sequences listed, roughly 14% were seen once. Whole-study results and caveats: Most thyroid-expanded clonotypes above 0.001 were also found in blood.

V was cut by 4 bases and J by 0 bases, with 12 bases left in between. Germline lookup yields CDR1 MNHEY and CDR2 SVGEGT. The CDR3 has 15 residues. This clonotype was counted only a few times. What it binds is unknown. Individuals with ophthalmopathy presented a Clinical Activity Score of at least 3, a NOSPECS grade of at least 4 and a duration under 3 months. Uncontrolled infection, other autoimmune disease, pregnancy and lactation each barred patients from inclusion. Clinical symptoms, serum thyroxine and TRAb, thyroid ultrasound and orbital computed tomography together formed the diagnostic basis. V and J are TRBV6-2 or TRBV6-3 and TRBJ1-1; D gene ambiguous. This receptor was taken from a woman in her 40s with Graves' ophthalmopathy. The sequenced sample was blood. CDR3 protein: CASSWPPFMNTEAFF. CDR3 sequence (DNA): TGTGCCAGCAGTTGGCCACCCTTTATGAACACTGAAGCTTTCTTT.